Below, 8 T cell receptor beta chains from the same sample are listed, as sequenced in a study of CXCR3-negative and CXCR3-positive naive CD8 T cells. Study-wide points: Hydrophobicity of TRB CDR3s was greater in CXCR3-positive naive cells than in CXCR3-negative naive cells.

No antigen is known for these receptors. With UMI labels, 5' RACE was used to prepare the TRB cDNA libraries. TCRdb re-called the 5' RACE reads and gives one entry per CDR3 protein, without DNA. This sample's table has tens of thousands of distinct CDR3 sequences. The sequencing input was naive CXCR3+ CD8+ T cells from blood. The subset is: CD45RO-CCR7+CD27+CD95- naive CD8+ T cells expressing CXCR3 (TNR3+). The origin of the receptors is a human donor in good health. Some clones in this sample may be carry-over from other donors' samples.

The CDR3 sequence is CASSRQGPGYNEQFF. The chain joins TRBV27 to TRBJ2-1; the TRBD1 assignment by TCRdb is unverifiable without DNA. The CDR3 runs 15 residues. Germline CDR1 is MNHEY and CDR2 is SMNVEV (reference sequence).

The chain links TRBV5-1 to TRBJ2-7; TCRdb's D call, TRBD2, is unchecked because there is no DNA. Germline CDR1 SGHRS, CDR2 YFSETQ. CDR3 length equals 13 residues. CDR3 region: CASSAENGLEQYF.

CDR3 amino acids: CASSQGGGNEQFF. This chain connects TRBV4-2 to TRBJ2-1; TCRdb calls TRBD2, which cannot be checked without DNA. Germline V gene lookup returns CDR1 LGHNA and CDR2 YNFKEQ. This CDR3 spans 13 amino acids.

This rearrangement joins TRBV6-5 to TRBJ2-1; TCRdb names TRBD2, which stays unverified in the absence of DNA. The CDR3 sequence is 15 residues long. The germline CDR1 and CDR2 sequences are MNHEY and SVGAGI. CDR3 sequence: CASSYVSGSGNEQFF.

The chain joins TRBV6-5 to TRBJ2-7. The CDR3 loop spans 13 amino acids. The germline V gene has CDR1 MNHEY and CDR2 SVGAGI. This CDR3 reads CASSYSWGYEQYF.

The rearrangement joins TRBV4-2 to TRBJ2-1; no DNA is available, so the TRBD2 call from TCRdb remains unchecked. This CDR3 has 16 residues. Germline loops: CDR1 LGHNA, CDR2 YNFKEQ. CDR3 sequence: CASSQVFSGPEDEQFF.

The chain carries TRBV4-1 and TRBJ2-5; TCRdb indicates TRBD1, and absent DNA this call remains unverified. The germline V gene encodes CDR1 MGHRA and CDR2 YSYEKL. The CDR3 sequence is 13 residues long. The CDR3: CASSPGDRKTQYF.

The rearrangement links TRBV7-8 to TRBJ2-2; the TCRdb call, TRBD2, lacks DNA for checking. CDR1 and CDR2 (germline): SGHVS, FQNEAQ. The CDR3 sequence is 16 residues long. This CDR3 is CASSLPRGVGTGELFF. Full variable domain (remainder filled in from reference TRBV7-8 and TRBJ2-2): GAGVSQSPRYKVAKRGQDVALRCDPISGHVSLFWYQQALGQGPEFLTYFQNEAQLDKSGLPSDRFFAERPEGSVSTLKIQRTQQEDSAVYLCASSLPRGVGTGELFFGEGSRLTVL.